This TCR beta chain derives from a study of T cells in Graves' hyperthyroidism and ophthalmopathy. This clonotype was observed a few times. There were TCR beta CDR3 regions amplified from RNA transcripts. The HTBI primer set was used in a first-round RT-PCR of the TCR CDR3. TCRdb independently ran MiXCR on the multiplex PCR reads; one entry per CDR3 protein. The table records around 250,000 distinct CDR3 sequences, more than 12% of them present only once. The diagnoses drew upon clinical symptoms, serum thyroxine and TRAb, thyroid ultrasound and orbital computed tomography. This clonotype was obtained from a woman aged 40 to 50 with Graves' hyperthyroidism that later progressed to Graves' ophthalmopathy. The sample consisted of blood.

CDR3 protein: CASSVDGGQGTGELFF. The CDR3 coding sequence is TGTGCCAGCAGCGTAGATGGTGGGCAGGGTACCGGGGAGCTGTTTTTT. The chain employs TRBV9 and TRBJ2-2, with a weak D call TRBD1 (5 bases). Trimming left V 0 bases short and J 5 bases short, with 14 bases between. The CDR3 loop spans 16 amino acids. Germline V gene sequence: CDR1 SGDLS, CDR2 YYNGEE.